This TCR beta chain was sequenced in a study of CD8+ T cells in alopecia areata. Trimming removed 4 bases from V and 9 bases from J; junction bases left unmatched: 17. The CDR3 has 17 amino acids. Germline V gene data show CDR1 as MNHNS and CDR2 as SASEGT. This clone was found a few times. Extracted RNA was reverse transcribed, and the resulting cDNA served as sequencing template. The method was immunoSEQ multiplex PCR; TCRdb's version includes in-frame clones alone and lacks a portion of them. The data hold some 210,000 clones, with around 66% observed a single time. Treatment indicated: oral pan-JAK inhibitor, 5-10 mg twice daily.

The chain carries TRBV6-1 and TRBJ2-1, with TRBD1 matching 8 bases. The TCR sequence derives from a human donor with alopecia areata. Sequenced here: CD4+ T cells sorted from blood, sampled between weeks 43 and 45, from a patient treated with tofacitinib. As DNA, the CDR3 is TGTGCCAGCAGTGCTGACAGGGGCCTTCAAAAGAGGGGTGAGCAGTTCTTC. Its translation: CASSADRGLQKRGEQFF.